This paragraph reports one T cell receptor beta chain. Its antigen is unidentified. The record originates from a study of T cells in tuberculosis. Study at large: IGRA-negative adolescents, IGRA-positive adolescents with latent tuberculosis and adults with active tuberculosis formed this South African cohort. Overall study results and limits: Smaller distances to GMM-specific TCRs suggested their expansion in active tuberculosis. Smaller alpha distances in active tuberculosis partly reflected shorter CDR3-alpha lengths.

Sequencing used immunoSEQ multiplex PCR; TCRdb keeps in-frame clones, though not all of them. The table includes some 29,000 clones, roughly 89% detected once. V shed 3 bases and J shed 9 bases, with 12 bases lying between them. Germline V CDR1 and CDR2: MDHEN, SYDVKM. CDR3 length: 14 residues. Each donor contributed roughly 100,000 T cells on average, unsorted. This TCR came from a donor aged 10-35 years with latent tuberculosis or without tuberculosis infection. This sequence joins TRBV28 and TRBJ1-6; D is unclear. The source material was PBMCs. The CDR3 here is CASSLEGNGSPLHF. The DNA for the CDR3 is TGTGCCAGCAGTTTGGAGGGTAATGGTTCACCCCTCCACTTT.